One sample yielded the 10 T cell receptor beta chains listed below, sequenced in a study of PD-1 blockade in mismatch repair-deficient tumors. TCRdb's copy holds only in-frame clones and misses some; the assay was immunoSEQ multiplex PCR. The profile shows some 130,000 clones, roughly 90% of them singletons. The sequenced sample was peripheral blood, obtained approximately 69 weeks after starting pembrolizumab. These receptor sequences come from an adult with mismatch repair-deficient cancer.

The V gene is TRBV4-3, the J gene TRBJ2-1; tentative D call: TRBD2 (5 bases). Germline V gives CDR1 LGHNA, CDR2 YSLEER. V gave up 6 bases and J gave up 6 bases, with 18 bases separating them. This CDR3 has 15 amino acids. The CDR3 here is CASSSSGTRGNEQFF. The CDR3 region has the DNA TGCGCCAGCAGTTCAAGCGGAACCCGCGGCAATGAGCAGTTCTTC.

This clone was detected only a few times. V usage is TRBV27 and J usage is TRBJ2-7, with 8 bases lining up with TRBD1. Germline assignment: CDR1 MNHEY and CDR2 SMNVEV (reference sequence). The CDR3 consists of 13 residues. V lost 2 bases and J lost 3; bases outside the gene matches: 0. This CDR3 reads CASSLGTGYEQYF. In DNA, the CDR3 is TGTGCCAGCAGTTTAGGGACAGGCTACGAGCAGTACTTC.

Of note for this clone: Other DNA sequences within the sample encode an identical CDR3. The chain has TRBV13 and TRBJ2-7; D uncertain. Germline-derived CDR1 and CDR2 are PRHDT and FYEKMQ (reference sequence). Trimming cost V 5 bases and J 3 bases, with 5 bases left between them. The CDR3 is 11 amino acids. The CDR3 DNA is TGTGCCAGCAGCCCCAGCTACGAGCAGTACTTC. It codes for CASSPSYEQYF.

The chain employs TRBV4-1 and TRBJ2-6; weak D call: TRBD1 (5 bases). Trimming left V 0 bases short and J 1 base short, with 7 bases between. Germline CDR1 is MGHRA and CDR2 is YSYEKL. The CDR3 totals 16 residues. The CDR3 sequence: CASSQDQGSGANVLTF. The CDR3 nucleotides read TGCGCCAGCAGCCAAGACCAGGGTTCTGGGGCCAACGTCCTGACTTTC.

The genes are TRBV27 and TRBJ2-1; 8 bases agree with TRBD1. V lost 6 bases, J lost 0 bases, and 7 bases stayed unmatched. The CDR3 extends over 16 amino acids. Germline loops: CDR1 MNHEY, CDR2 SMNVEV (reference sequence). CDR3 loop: CASSRTGHLSYNEQFF. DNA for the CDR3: TGTGCCAGCAGCCGGACAGGGCACCTCTCCTACAATGAGCAGTTCTTC.

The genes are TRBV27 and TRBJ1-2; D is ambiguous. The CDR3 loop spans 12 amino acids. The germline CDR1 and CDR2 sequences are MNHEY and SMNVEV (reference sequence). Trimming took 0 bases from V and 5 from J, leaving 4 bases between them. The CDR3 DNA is TGTGCCAGCAGTTTATCGGGGTATGGCTACACCTTC. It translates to CASSLSGYGYTF.

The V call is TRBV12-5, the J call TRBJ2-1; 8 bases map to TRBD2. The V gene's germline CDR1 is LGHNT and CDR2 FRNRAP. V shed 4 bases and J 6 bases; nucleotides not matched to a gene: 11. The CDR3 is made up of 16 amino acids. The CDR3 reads CASGSRRLAGSNEQFF. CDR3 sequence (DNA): TGTGCTAGTGGTTCCCGAAGGCTAGCGGGTTCCAATGAGCAGTTCTTC.

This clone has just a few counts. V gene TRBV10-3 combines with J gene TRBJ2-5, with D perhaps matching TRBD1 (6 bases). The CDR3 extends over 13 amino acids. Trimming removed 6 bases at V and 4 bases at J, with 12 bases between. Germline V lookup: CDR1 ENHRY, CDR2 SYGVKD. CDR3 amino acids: CAIRDSPTETQYF. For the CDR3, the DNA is TGTGCCATCAGGGACAGCCCTACAGAGACCCAGTACTTC.

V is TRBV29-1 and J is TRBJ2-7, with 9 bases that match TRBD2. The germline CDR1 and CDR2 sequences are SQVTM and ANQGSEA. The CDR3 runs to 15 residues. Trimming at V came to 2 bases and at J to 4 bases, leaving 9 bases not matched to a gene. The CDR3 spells CSVELRTSEGYEQYF. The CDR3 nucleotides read TGCAGCGTTGAACTCCGGACTAGCGAGGGGTACGAGCAGTACTTC.

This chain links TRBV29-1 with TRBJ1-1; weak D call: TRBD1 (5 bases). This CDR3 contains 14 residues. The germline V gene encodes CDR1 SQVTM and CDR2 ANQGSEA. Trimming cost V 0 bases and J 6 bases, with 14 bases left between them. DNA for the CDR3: TGCAGCGTTGAAGATCTTGCCGGGGGTTCTGAAGCTTTCTTT. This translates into CSVEDLAGGSEAFF.